This T cell receptor beta chain was retrieved from a study of OX40 agonist ivuxolimab in advanced cancers. As for the study in general: Patients in dose escalation had liver, melanoma, kidney or head and neck cancers.

Remarks on this clone: Its antigen remains unidentified.

Overall study results and limits: Partial responders at 0.1-3.0 mg/kg showed near-lowest clonal expansion. By week 6 at 0.1 to 3.0 mg/kg, blood CD4+ and CD8+ T cells had expanded clonally.

A history of autoimmune disease or systemic immunosuppression excluded patients. Profiling relied on immunoSEQ multiplex PCR, and the TCRdb table lists in-frame clones only, not all of them. The top ten clones hold approximately 10% of a sample with tens of thousands of clones, 80% to 90% of them seen once. CDR3 length: 16 amino acids. Germline CDR1 is SNHLY and CDR2 is FYNNEI. V trimming: 3 bases; J trimming: 4 bases; junction bases outside the gene matches: 9. The sample here was CD4+ or CD8+ T cells sorted from blood, taken in a trial of the OX40 agonist ivuxolimab. This sequence originates from an adult with an advanced solid tumor such as melanoma, head and neck, liver or kidney cancer. The chain carries TRBV2 and TRBJ2-5; 9 bases are a match to TRBD2. CDR3 in amino acids: CASSEWRGGVSETQYF. In DNA form, the CDR3 reads TGTGCCAGCAGTGAGTGGCGCGGGGGGGTGTCAGAGACCCAGTACTTC.